Below are 15 T cell receptor beta chains sequenced from a single sample in a study of T-cell reconstitution after alpha-beta-depleted transplantation in children. Preparing the TCRbeta library involved the use of unique molecular identifiers. TCRdb processed the PCR reads anew with MiXCR; each CDR3 protein has one entry. The sample consists of about 610,000 distinct CDR3 sequences, roughly a tenth of them appearing once. Source: PBMCs from the stem cell graft donor, taken from the stem cell graft. The receptors originated from a human donor who donated a stem cell graft to a child with acute myeloid leukemia.

At least ten counts were recorded for this clonotype. The junction differs from germline at one of its ends, possibly a read error. The chain uses TRBV9 and TRBJ1-2, with TRBD1 identical over 7 bases. CDR3 length: 14 amino acids. CDR1 is SGDLS, CDR2 YYNGEE, per germline. The DNA for the CDR3 is TGTGCCAGCAGTGTAGGGGGCGCGAACTATGGCTACACCTTC. Translated, it gives CASSVGGANYGYTF.

A few counts support this clonotype. The V and J genes are TRBV28 and TRBJ2-5; D remains unclear. This CDR3 has 13 residues. Germline V gene sequence: CDR1 MDHEN, CDR2 SYDVKM. Trimming removed 6 bases from V and 8 bases from J, with 16 bases in between. The CDR3 DNA reads as TGTGCCAGCAGCTCTTTATACCCCCGCACCCAGTACTTC. It specifies CASSSLYPRTQYF. Full variable domain (remainder filled in from reference TRBV28 and TRBJ2-5): DVKVTQSSRYLVKRTGEKVFLECVQDMDHENMFWYRQDPGLGLRLIYFSYDVKMKEKGDIPEGYSVSREKKERFSLILESASTNQTSMYLCASSSLYPRTQYFGPGTRLLVL.

The chain employs TRBV6-2 or TRBV6-3 and TRBJ2-7, with D maybe TRBD1 (5 bases). This CDR3 is 18 amino acids long. The germline V and J ends were trimmed by 2 bases and 4 bases, with 24 bases remaining between them. The germline V gene encodes CDR1 MNHEY and CDR2 SVGEGT. For the CDR3, the DNA is TGTGCCAGCAGTTACCCTCCCTGGCTACAGGAAAATTTGTACGAGCAGTACTTC. It specifies CASSYPPWLQENLYEQYF.

There are a few counts of this clonotype. The chain uses TRBV6-1 and TRBJ2-1, with D perhaps matching TRBD1 or TRBD2 (7 bases each). The germline V gene encodes CDR1 MNHNS and CDR2 SASEGT. V was cut by 5 bases and J by 6 bases, with 14 bases left in between. There are 14 residues in the CDR3. The CDR3 protein is CASSTSGGGNEQFF. The CDR3 DNA follows: TGTGCCAGCAGTACATCAGGGGGGGGCAATGAGCAGTTCTTC.

This clonotype has a handful of counts. The CDR3 DNA reads as TGTGCCAGCAGTTACCCTCGAAGCGGGCGCGAGCAGTACTTC. Translated: CASSYPRSGREQYF. The rearrangement uses TRBV6-2 or TRBV6-3 and TRBJ2-7; tentatively, D is TRBD2 (6 bases). Trimming left V 2 bases short and J 6 bases short, with 14 bases between. CDR1 is MNHEY, CDR2 SVGEGT, per germline. The CDR3 runs 14 residues.

This clonotype was counted a few times. The J gene is TRBJ2-1, the V gene TRBV12-3 or TRBV12-4; perhaps D is TRBD1 or TRBD2 (5 bases each). The germline V and J ends were trimmed by 1 base and 15 bases, with 16 bases remaining between them. The CDR3 runs to 13 residues. CDR3 region: CASSLGVARGLFF. Written as DNA, the CDR3 is TGTGCCAGCAGTTTAGGGGTAGCGAGGGGTCTGTTCTTC.

In its sample, this clonotype was seen many times. This sequence joins TRBV12-3 or TRBV12-4 and TRBJ2-5; possible D gene TRBD1, 5 bases. The CDR3 contains 11 residues. Trimming cost V 6 bases and J 13 bases, with 15 bases left between them. The CDR3 coding sequence is TGTGCCAGCAGCCTCCATAAGGGGCCGTACTTC. Residues: CASSLHKGPYF.

A few counts support this clonotype. The chain is built from TRBV10-3 and TRBJ2-1, with 10 bases that match TRBD1. Trimming removed 6 bases from V and 5 bases from J; junction bases left unmatched: 13. CDR1 is ENHRY and CDR2 is SYGVKD in the germline V gene. The CDR3 loop spans 17 amino acids. As DNA, the CDR3 is TGTGCCATCAGCCCAGCCCGGGGACAGGGGACGAACAATGAGCAGTTCTTC. It translates to CAISPARGQGTNNEQFF.

V and J are TRBV6-5 and TRBJ2-7; no clear D gene. This CDR3 is 15 amino acids long. Germline V lookup: CDR1 MNHEY, CDR2 SVGAGI. Trimming cost V 2 bases and J 7 bases, with 18 bases left between them. The CDR3 DNA follows: TGTGCCAGCAGTTACGACGGGCAGGCCCGCCAAGAGCAGTACTTC. Translated, it gives CASSYDGQARQEQYF.

This clonotype was counted between two and nine times. The chain recombines TRBV24-1 with TRBJ2-2; possibly TRBD1 for D (5 bases). Germline V gene sequence: CDR1 KGHDR, CDR2 SFDVKD. Between the trimmed V and J ends, which lost 4 bases and 3 bases, there was a span of 8 bases. The CDR3 extends over 14 amino acids. Here the CDR3 DNA reads TGTGCCACCAGTGAAGCACAGGACACCGGGGAGCTGTTTTTT. It yields the protein CATSEAQDTGELFF.

DNA for the CDR3: TGTGCCAGCAAGCAGACTAGAGGGATGTACGAGCAGTACTTC. Its translation: CASKQTRGMYEQYF. This chain joins TRBV2 and TRBJ2-7, with a weak D call TRBD2 (6 bases). Per germline, CDR1 SNHLY and CDR2 FYNNEI. CDR3 length: 14 residues. V was trimmed by 7 bases and J by 4 bases, leaving 17 bases between them.

The chain joins TRBV7-8 to TRBJ2-5, with TRBD2 identical over 11 bases. Trimming removed 5 bases from V and 0 bases from J; junction bases left unmatched: 5. This CDR3 spans 16 amino acids. CDR1 is SGHVS, CDR2 FQNEAQ, per germline. This chain's CDR3 is CASSESSGRYQETQYF. CDR3 in DNA: TGTGCCAGCAGCGAATCTAGCGGGAGGTACCAAGAGACCCAGTACTTC.

Ten or more counts support this clonotype. CDR3 sequence: CASSQDTGARGYTF. CDR3 coding DNA: TGTGCCAGCAGCCAAGATACCGGGGCTCGCGGCTACACCTTC. The genes are TRBV4-2 and TRBJ1-2; perhaps TRBD1 as D (5 bases). The CDR3 spans 14 residues. CDR1 is LGHNA, CDR2 YNFKEQ, per germline. Trimming took off 0 bases at V and 8 bases at J, with 13 bases between the two ends.

This chain connects TRBV5-8 to TRBJ2-3; maybe TRBD2 (6 bases). V was pared by 4 bases and J by 4 bases, with 19 bases between. The CDR3 runs 16 residues. The germline gives CDR1 SGHTS, CDR2 YDEGEE. CDR3 in amino acids: CASSRAGTPPSDTQYF. In nucleotides, the CDR3 is TGTGCCAGCAGCCGGGCCGGGACTCCACCCTCAGATACGCAGTATTTT.

This clonotype was found a few times. This chain joins TRBV10-3 and TRBJ1-1; TRBD1 might be the D (5 bases). Germline V CDR1 and CDR2: ENHRY, SYGVKD. The CDR3 is made up of 16 amino acids. V lost 3 bases and J 1 base, leaving 15 bases between the germline ends. CDR3 in amino acids: CAISDQGNIKNTEAFF. The CDR3 bases are TGTGCCATCAGTGATCAGGGTAATATTAAGAACACTGAAGCTTTCTTT.